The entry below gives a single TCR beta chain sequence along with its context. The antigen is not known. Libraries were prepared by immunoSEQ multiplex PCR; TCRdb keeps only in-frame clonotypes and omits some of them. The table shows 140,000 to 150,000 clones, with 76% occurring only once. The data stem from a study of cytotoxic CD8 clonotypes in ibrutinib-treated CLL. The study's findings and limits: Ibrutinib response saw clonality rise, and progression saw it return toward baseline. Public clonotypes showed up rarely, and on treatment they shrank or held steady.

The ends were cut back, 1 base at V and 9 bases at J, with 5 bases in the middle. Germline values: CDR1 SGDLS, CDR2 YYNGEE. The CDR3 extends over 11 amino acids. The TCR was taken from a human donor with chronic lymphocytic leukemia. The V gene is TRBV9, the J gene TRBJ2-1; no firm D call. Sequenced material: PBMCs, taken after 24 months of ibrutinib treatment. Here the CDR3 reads CASSVSVEQFF. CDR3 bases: TGTGCCAGCAGCGTATCGGTTGAGCAGTTCTTC.